This T cell receptor (beta chain) was sequenced for a study of a mutant IDH1 vaccine in newly diagnosed glioma. Noted time point: week 35, safety follow-up. In every dose of vaccine, 300 ug of mutant IDH1 20-mer peptide was given alongside topical imiquimod. Assay used: immunoSEQ multiplex PCR; TCRdb lists only in-frame clones, some missing. This sample has around 57,000 clones; approximately 81% occur once, and the top ten carry about 4.6%. With respect to this clone: Antigen specificity is unknown.

The clonotype originates from a man younger than 45 with glioma. The sample in question was PBMCs, obtained from a glioma patient whose treatment included an IDH1 peptide vaccine.

CDR3 coding DNA: TGTGCCAGCAGCCGGGGACAGGGGGACTACGAGCAGTACTTC. Amino acids: CASSRGQGDYEQYF. The gene calls are TRBV7-9 and TRBJ2-7, with TRBD1 matching over 11 bases. The CDR3 spans 14 residues. Germline V lookup: CDR1 SEHNR, CDR2 FQNEAQ (reference sequence). With V trimmed by 5 bases and J by 3 bases, 3 bases remained unmatched.